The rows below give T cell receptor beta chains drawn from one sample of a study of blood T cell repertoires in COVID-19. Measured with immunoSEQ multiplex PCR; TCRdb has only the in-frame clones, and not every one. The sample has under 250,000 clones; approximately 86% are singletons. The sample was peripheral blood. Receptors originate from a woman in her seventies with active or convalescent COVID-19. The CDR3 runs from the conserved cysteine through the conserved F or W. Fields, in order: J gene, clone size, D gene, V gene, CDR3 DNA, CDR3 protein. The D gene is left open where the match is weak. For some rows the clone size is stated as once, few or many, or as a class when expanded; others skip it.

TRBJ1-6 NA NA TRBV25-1 TGTGCCAGCAGTGAATATCCAGGCACATCACCCCTCCACTTT CASSEYPGTSPLHF
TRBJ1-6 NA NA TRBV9 TGTGCCAGCAGCTTTGGGGAGGGAGACTCACCCCTCCACTTT CASSFGEGDSPLHF
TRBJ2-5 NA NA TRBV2 TGTGCCAGCAGGATAGGGGCCGAAGAGACCCAGTACTTC CASRIGAEETQYF
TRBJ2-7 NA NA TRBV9 TGTGCCAGCAGCGTAGCGGTCGGGAGCGCGGAGCAGTACTTC CASSVAVGSAEQYF
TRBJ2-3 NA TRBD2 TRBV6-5 TGTGCCACTCACCGGACTAGCGGGGGCCATGATACGCAGTATTTT CATHRTSGGHDTQYF
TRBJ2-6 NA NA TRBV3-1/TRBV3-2 TGTGCCAGCAGGCTAGCCTCTGGGGCCAACGTCCTGACTTTC CASRLASGANVLTF
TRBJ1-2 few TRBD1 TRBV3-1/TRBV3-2 TGTGCCAGCAGCCAAGATTACGACAGGGGCATATCCCTCTACTATGGCTACACCTTC CASSQDYDRGISLYYGYTF
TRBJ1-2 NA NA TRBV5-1 TGCGCCAGCAGCTTGGAGCAACTACCGGTCTTC CASSLEQLPVF
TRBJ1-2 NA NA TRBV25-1 TGTGCCAGCAGTGAATTCCGTTGGGGAGATAACTATGGCTACACCTTC CASSEFRWGDNYGYTF
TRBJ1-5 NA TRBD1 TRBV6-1 TGTGCCAGCAGGGAACCGGGACAGGGGGCGGGAGGCAATCAGCCCCAGCATTTT CASREPGQGAGGNQPQHF
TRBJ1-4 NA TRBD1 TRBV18 TGTGCCAGCTCACCACCGGGACAGGGAGGCCCCACCGCGATTGTATGGAAACTGTTTTTT CASSPPGQGGPTAIVWKLFF
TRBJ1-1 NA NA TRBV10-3 TGTGCCATCAGTGAGGGGAGCCCGGAAGCTTTCTTT CAISEGSPEAFF
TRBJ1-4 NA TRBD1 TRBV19 TGTGCCAGTAGTATAACTGGGACAGGGGATGAAAAACTGTTTTTT CASSITGTGDEKLFF
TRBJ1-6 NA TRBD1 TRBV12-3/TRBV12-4 TGTGCCAGCAGTCCAGGGGGCTATTCACCCCTCCACTTT CASSPGGYSPLHF
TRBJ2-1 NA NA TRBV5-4 TGTGCCAGCAGCTCGGCGACGGGACACCCTTACAATGAGCAGTTCTTC CASSSATGHPYNEQFF
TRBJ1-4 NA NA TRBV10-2 TGCGCCAGCAGATTGGACAGAACTAATGAAAAACTGTTTTTT CASRLDRTNEKLFF
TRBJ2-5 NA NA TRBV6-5 TGTGCCAGCACCCCCCCGGGGTACCAAGAGACCCAGTACTTC CASTPPGYQETQYF
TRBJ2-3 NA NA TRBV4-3 TGCGCCAGCAGCCAATCTACAGATACGCAGTATTTT CASSQSTDTQYF
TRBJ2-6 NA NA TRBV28 TGTGCCACCGACCTTCCGGGACATAGTAGCTCTGGGGCCAACGTCCTGACTTTC CATDLPGHSSSGANVLTF
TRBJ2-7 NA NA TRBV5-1 TGCGCCAGCAGCCCTTCGACGGGATCGAACGAGCAGTACTTC CASSPSTGSNEQYF
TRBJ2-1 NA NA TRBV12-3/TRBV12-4 TGTGCCAGCGGACGAGGACCACGGACATTCTTC CASGRGPRTFF
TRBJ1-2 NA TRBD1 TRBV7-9 TGTGCCAGCAGCTTAGAAGCAGGGGGGTACACCTTC CASSLEAGGYTF
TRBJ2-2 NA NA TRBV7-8 TGTGCCAGCAGCTTTACCAGGTTCAGGACGAACACCGGGGAGCTGTTTTTT CASSFTRFRTNTGELFF
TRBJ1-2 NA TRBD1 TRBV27 TGTGCCAGCAGTATACAGGGGGCGCAGGATGGCTACACCTTC CASSIQGAQDGYTF
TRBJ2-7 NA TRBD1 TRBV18 TGTGCCAGCTCAACCGGGACAGCTGAGCAGTACTTC CASSTGTAEQYF
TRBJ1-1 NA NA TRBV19 TGTGCCAGTAGTTCTCCAATAACAGTGAACACTGAAGCTTTCTTT CASSSPITVNTEAFF
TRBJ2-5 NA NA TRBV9 TGTGCCAGCAGCGTAAAAGGGGCCGTTCAAGAGACCCAGTACTTC CASSVKGAVQETQYF
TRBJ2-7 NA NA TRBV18 TGTGCCAGCTCACCAGGACAGAACTACGAGCAGTACTTC CASSPGQNYEQYF
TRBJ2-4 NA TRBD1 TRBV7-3 TGTGCCAGCAGCTTAATGGGGACAGGGGCCAAAAACATTCAGTACTTC CASSLMGTGAKNIQYF
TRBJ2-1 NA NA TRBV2 TGTGCCAGCAGTGAAGTGGGCTTCTCCTACAATGAGCAGTTCTTC CASSEVGFSYNEQFF
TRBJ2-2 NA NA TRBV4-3 TGCGCCAGCAGCCAAGAAACAGCCACCGGGGAGCTGTTTTTT CASSQETATGELFF
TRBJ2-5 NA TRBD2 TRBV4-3 TGCGCCAGCAGCCAAGGGGGACGGGGGGACCTCTTGGGAGAGACCCAGTACTTC CASSQGGRGDLLGETQYF